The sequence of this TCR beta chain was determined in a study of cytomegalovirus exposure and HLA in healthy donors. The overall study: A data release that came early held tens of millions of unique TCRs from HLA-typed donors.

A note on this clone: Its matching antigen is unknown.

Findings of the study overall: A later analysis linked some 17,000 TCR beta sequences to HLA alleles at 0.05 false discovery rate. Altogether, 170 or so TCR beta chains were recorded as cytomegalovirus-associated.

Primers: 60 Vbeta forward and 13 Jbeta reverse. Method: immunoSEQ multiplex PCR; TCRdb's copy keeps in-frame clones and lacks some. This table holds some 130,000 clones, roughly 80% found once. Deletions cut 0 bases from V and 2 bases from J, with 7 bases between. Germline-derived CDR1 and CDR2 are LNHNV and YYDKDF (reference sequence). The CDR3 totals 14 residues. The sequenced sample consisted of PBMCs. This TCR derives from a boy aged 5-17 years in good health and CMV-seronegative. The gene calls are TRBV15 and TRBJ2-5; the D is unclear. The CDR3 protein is CATSRDEEQETQYF. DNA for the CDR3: TGTGCCACCAGCAGAGATGAGGAACAAGAGACCCAGTACTTC.